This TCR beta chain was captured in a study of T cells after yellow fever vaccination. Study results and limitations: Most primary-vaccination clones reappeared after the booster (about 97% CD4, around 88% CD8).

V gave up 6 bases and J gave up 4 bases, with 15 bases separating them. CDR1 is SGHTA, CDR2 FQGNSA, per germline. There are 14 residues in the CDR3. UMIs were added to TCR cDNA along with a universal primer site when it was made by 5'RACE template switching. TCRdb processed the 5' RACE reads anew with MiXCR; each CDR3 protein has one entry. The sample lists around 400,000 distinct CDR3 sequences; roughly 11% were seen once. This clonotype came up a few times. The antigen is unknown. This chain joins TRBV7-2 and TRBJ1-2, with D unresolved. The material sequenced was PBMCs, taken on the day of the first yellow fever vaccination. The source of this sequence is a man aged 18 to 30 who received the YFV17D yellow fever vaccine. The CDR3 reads CASSPAAYLYGYTF. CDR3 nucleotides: TGTGCCAGCAGTCCGGCTGCGTACCTCTATGGCTACACCTTC.